The subject of this entry is one T cell receptor (beta chain). This receptor's antigen is unknown. Counted from cysteine to phenylalanine, this CDR3 has 15 amino acids. No nucleotide data were recorded. According to the germline V gene, CDR1 reads SGHRS and CDR2 reads YFSETQ. This specimen belongs to a study of monozygotic twins with inflammatory bowel disease (dated by TCRdb to about 2019). For the study in its entirety: In total, around 28 monozygotic twin pairs made up the full study: 19 Danish pairs, all IBD-discordant, plus nine German pairs, of which four were IBD-concordant and five were IBD-discordant. The search for disease-associated traits relied mainly on comparing IBD patients with their genetically identical healthy co-twins within discordant pairs. Each individual had, on average, about 151 000 unique TCRalpha sequences and 181 000 unique TCRbeta sequences available for analysis.

Libraries came from 5' RACE. For each TCR library, roughly 3,600 ng of total RNA was used. cDNA was synthesized with SMARTScribe reverse transcriptase in eight separate reactions per sample. During cDNA synthesis, template switching was used to introduce unique molecular identifiers that contained a 6-nucleotide sample barcode. Two nested PCRs of approximately 16 and 10 cycles amplified the TCRalpha and TCRbeta cDNA, and bead purification followed each PCR. Before amplification, the cDNA was treated with uracil DNA-glycosylase and purified using the QIAquick PCR purification kit. The second PCR added Illumina TruSeq-compatible adapters along with sample-specific barcodes. TapeStation and Qubit were used to check library quality and concentration, and 5 to 5.5 ng of each library was pooled. Pooled libraries were sequenced on an Illumina HiSeq2500 single-index Rapid Run with 2 x 100 bp reads and custom sequencing primers. The original methods were these. PCR and sequencing errors were corrected by UMI-based consensus assembly using MiGEC version 1.2.6. MiXCR version 2.1.1 was used for V(D)J alignment, clonotype assembly and CDR3 extraction. Gene usage, clonotype sharing and MAIT/NKT TCR abundance were normalised by analysing the top 1000, 10 000 and 20 000 clonotypes per sample. Diversity was computed as the inverse Simpson index with the vegan R package after downsampling to 27 000 UMIs. Paired Mann-Whitney U tests were applied to discordant twin pairs, and Benjamini-Hochberg correction was used for multiple testing. With the reads reprocessed by TCRdb, a single entry stands for each CDR3 protein sequence and no DNA is reported. The V and J calls shown here were made by TCRdb, not taken from the authors' results. This sample's listing comprises about 330,000 distinct CDR3 sequences. Roughly 2% of the sample comes from the top ten.

Study-wide findings and limitations: IBD patients had lower TCRbeta repertoire diversity, measured by the inverse Simpson index, than their healthy co-twins. Concordant and discordant twins showed no difference in repertoire similarity, possibly because of limited statistical power. Compared with healthy twins, IBD patients shared fewer clonotypes with other individuals, and the difference was most pronounced in patients with signs of disease activity. No single strong signal or clonotype linked to IBD turned up in the results, so the idea that one exists was not supported. Because patients were on differing immunosuppressive treatments, the repertoires may have picked up extra background noise and inter-individual variability. Distinction between different T cell subtypes could not be achieved in the analysis.

An approximately 2.5 ml peripheral blood sample was drawn into PAXgene tubes per donor and stored at -80°C. Without any T cell sorting, total RNA was extracted from whole blood using the PAXgene blood miRNA kit on an automated QIAcube. Peripheral blood from monozygotic twin pairs, either concordant or discordant for inflammatory bowel disease, underwent deep TCRalpha and TCRbeta repertoire profiling that used unique molecular barcoding. Smoking habits were recorded for all twin pairs, with individuals classified as current, former or never smokers. The sample was blood. This TCR came from a human donor with ulcerative colitis or Crohn's disease, or a healthy co-twin of an affected twin (not recorded which). The V and J segments used are TRBV5-1 and TRBJ2-7. CDR3 sequence: CASSLEVSAIDEQYF.